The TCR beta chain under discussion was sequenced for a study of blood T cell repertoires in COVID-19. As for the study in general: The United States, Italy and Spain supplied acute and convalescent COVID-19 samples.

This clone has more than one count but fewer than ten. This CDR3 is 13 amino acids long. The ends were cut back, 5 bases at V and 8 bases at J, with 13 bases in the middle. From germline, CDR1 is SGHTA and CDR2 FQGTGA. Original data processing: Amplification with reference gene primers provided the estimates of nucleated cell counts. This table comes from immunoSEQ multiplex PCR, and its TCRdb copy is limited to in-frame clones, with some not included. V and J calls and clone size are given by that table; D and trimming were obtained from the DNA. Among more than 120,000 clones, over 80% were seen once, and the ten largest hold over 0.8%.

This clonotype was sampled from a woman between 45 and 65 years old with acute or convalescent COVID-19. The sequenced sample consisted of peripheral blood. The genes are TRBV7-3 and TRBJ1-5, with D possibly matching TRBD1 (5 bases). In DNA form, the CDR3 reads TGTGCCAGCAGCCTCTCCCCGGGGGAGCCCCAGCATTTT. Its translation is CASSLSPGEPQHF. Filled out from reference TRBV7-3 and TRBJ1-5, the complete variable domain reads GAGVSQTPSNKVTEKGKYVELRCDPISGHTALYWYRQSLGQGPEFLIYFQGTGAADDSGLPNDRFFAVRPEGSVSTLKIQRTERGDSAVYLCASSLSPGEPQHFGDGTRLSIL.